This entry is about one T cell receptor beta chain. Original data processing: Nucleated cell counts were estimated from reference gene primer amplification. The assay was immunoSEQ multiplex PCR, and TCRdb's table has in-frame clones only and misses some. That table furnishes V, J and clone size, whereas the DNA furnished D and trimming. The sample lists about 310,000 clones, 80% to 90% occurring once. With 3 bases clipped from V and 5 bases from J, the junction kept 4 bases outside the gene matches. Germline CDR1 is KGHSH and CDR2 is LQKENI. The CDR3 contains 15 residues. The data were obtained in a study of blood T cell repertoires in COVID-19. In the study overall: From T cells, B-cell-depleted T cells, or PBMCs came the material, which was cDNA or gDNA.

Living in 24 US areas, the participants were between roughly 18 and 90 years of age. This TCR came from a young man who had recovered from COVID-19. Sample: PBMCs or T cells enriched from blood (not recorded which). This chain links TRBV18 with TRBJ1-6; 7 nucleotides align to TRBD1. CDR3 bases: TGTGCCAGCTCACCTGGGACAGTCAATAATTCACCCCTCCACTTT. As protein: CASSPGTVNNSPLHF.